This is a list of T cell receptor beta chains from one sample in a study of CD4+ T cells in melanoma. TCRdb's copy holds only in-frame clones and misses some; the assay was immunoSEQ multiplex PCR. Altogether around 50,000 clones are present, 89% being singletons, with the ten largest covering over 9.5%. Sequencing was done on a sample of peripheral blood. The receptors were gathered from a human donor with melanoma. CDR3s include the opening cysteine and the closing phenylalanine or tryptophan. The order of the fields is J gene, V gene, D gene, clone size, CDR3 protein, CDR3 DNA. A D gene is named only where the DNA matches it firmly. Not all rows give a size; the values are once, few, many and, for expanded clones, a class.

>TRBJ2-5|TRBV18|TRBD1|-
CASSPLTGGEETQYF
TGTGCCAGCTCACCCTTGACAGGGGGCGAGGAGACCCAGTACTTC
>TRBJ2-3|TRBV7-3|-|-
CASSLIGDGTQYF
TGTGCCAGCAGCTTAATCGGGGACGGTACGCAGTATTTT
>TRBJ2-7|TRBV30|TRBD1|-
CAWSILPGQGGPEQYF
TGTGCCTGGAGTATCCTACCTGGACAGGGGGGGCCCGAGCAGTACTTC
>TRBJ1-3|TRBV7-9|-|-
CASGTGLAGNTIYF
TGTGCCAGCGGAACAGGGCTGGCTGGAAACACCATATATTTT
>TRBJ2-3|TRBV6-6|TRBD2|-
CASSSGLAGGPDTQYF
TGTGCCAGCAGTTCCGGACTAGCGGGGGGGCCAGATACGCAGTATTTT
>TRBJ2-7|TRBV28|-|many
CASSSRYEQYF
TGTGCCAGCAGTTCCCGGTACGAGCAGTACTTC
>TRBJ2-7|TRBV4-2|TRBD1|-
CASSLGQLAEQYF
TGTGCCAGCAGCCTGGGACAGCTAGCCGAGCAGTACTTC
>TRBJ2-2|TRBV9|TRBD1|-
CASSVGQGGTGELFF
TGTGCCAGCAGCGTAGGACAGGGTGGCACCGGGGAGCTGTTTTTT
>TRBJ1-3|TRBV7-8|-|-
CASSLRGSGNTIYF
TGTGCCAGCAGCTTAAGGGGGTCTGGAAACACCATATATTTT
>TRBJ2-2|TRBV5-4|TRBD2|-
CASSPGLAGGPGELFF
TGTGCCAGCAGCCCCGGCTTAGCGGGGGGCCCCGGGGAGCTGTTTTTT
>TRBJ2-6|TRBV29-1|-|-
CSALDSSGANVLTF
TGCAGCGCCCTGGACAGCTCTGGGGCCAACGTCCTGACTTTC
>TRBJ2-1|TRBV5-1|TRBD1|-
CASSLTGQINEQFF
TGCGCCAGCAGCTTGACGGGACAGATCAATGAGCAGTTCTTC
>TRBJ1-1|TRBV29-1|TRBD1|-
CSVRTGGIDRGTEAFF
TGCAGCGTTCGGACAGGGGGCATCGATAGAGGCACTGAAGCTTTCTTT
>TRBJ2-1|TRBV27|-|-
CASKMGGVYNEQFF
TGTGCCAGCAAAATGGGCGGGGTTTACAATGAGCAGTTCTTC
>TRBJ2-3|TRBV9|TRBD1|-
CASSVEGASTDTQYF
TGTGCCAGCAGCGTAGAGGGGGCTAGTACAGATACGCAGTATTTT
>TRBJ2-7|TRBV9|TRBD2|-
CASSVAGGGRVEQYF
TGTGCCAGCAGCGTAGCCGGGGGGGGAAGGGTCGAGCAGTACTTC
>TRBJ2-1|TRBV5-4|-|-
CASSRMGPADHEQFF
TGTGCCAGCAGCCGAATGGGACCAGCGGACCATGAGCAGTTCTTC
>TRBJ1-1|TRBV27|-|-
CASSDTGSEAFF
TGTGCCAGCAGCGACACGGGGTCTGAAGCTTTCTTT
>TRBJ2-5|TRBV11-1|TRBD2|-
CASSLGTSGGFQETQYF
TGTGCCAGCAGCTTAGGGACTAGCGGGGGATTCCAAGAGACCCAGTACTTC
>TRBJ1-1|TRBV5-1|-|once
CASSQPHGGHGATEAFF
TGCGCCAGCAGCCAACCCCACGGTGGGCATGGGGCTACTGAAGCTTTCTTT
>TRBJ2-1|TRBV7-8|-|-
CASSPLGGTEQFF
TGTGCCAGCAGCCCCCTCGGGGGCACTGAGCAGTTCTTC
>TRBJ2-1|TRBV15|TRBD2|-
CATSRWDGGAVNEQFF
TGTGCCACCAGCAGGTGGGACGGGGGGGCTGTAAATGAGCAGTTCTTC
>TRBJ1-2|TRBV10-3|-|-
CAISAGTNYGYTF
TGTGCCATCAGTGCCGGAACTAACTATGGCTACACCTTC
>TRBJ2-7|TRBV5-6|TRBD1|once
CASSLPWQGENEQYF
TGTGCCAGCAGCCTCCCCTGGCAGGGGGAAAACGAGCAGTACTTC
>TRBJ2-6|TRBV18|TRBD1|-
CASSPLGTGGSGANVLTF
TGTGCCAGCTCACCACTCGGGACAGGGGGCTCTGGGGCCAACGTCCTGACTTTC
>TRBJ1-5|TRBV7-6|-|-
CASSFGGDQPQHF
TGTGCCAGCAGCTTCGGAGGGGATCAGCCCCAGCATTTT
>TRBJ2-6|TRBV6-1|-|-
CASSEAPGPGANVLTF
TGTGCCAGCAGTGAAGCGCCCGGCCCTGGGGCCAACGTCCTGACTTTC
>TRBJ1-1|TRBV10-3|-|-
CAISDEVMNTEAFF
TGTGCCATCAGTGACGAGGTCATGAACACTGAAGCTTTCTTT
>TRBJ1-6|TRBV2|TRBD1|-
CASRPGQSSYNSPLHF
TGTGCCAGCAGGCCGGGACAGAGCTCCTATAATTCACCCCTCCACTTT
>TRBJ2-7|TRBV29-1|-|-
CSAADSLGYEQYF
TGCAGCGCAGCCGACAGCCTGGGGTACGAGCAGTACTTC
>TRBJ2-1|TRBV28|-|-
CASRPGRVLFYNEQFF
TGTGCCAGCAGGCCAGGAAGGGTCTTATTCTACAATGAGCAGTTCTTC
>TRBJ1-2|TRBV28|TRBD1|-
CASRQGARYGYTF
TGTGCCAGTCGACAGGGGGCTCGCTATGGCTACACCTTC
>TRBJ1-5|TRBV15|-|-
CATSREAGINQPQHF
TGTGCCACCAGCAGAGAGGCCGGGATTAATCAGCCCCAGCATTTT
>TRBJ1-1|TRBV2|TRBD1|-
CASRGDRRVEAFF
TGTGCCAGCAGGGGGGACAGGAGGGTTGAAGCTTTCTTT
>TRBJ1-2|TRBV5-6|TRBD1|-
CASSPTTGNYGYTF
TGTGCCAGCAGCCCCACGACAGGGAACTATGGCTACACCTTC
>TRBJ1-3|TRBV13|-|-
CASSSAVAGNTIYF
TGTGCCAGCAGCTCCGCGGTGGCTGGAAACACCATATATTTT